This entry features one TCR beta chain sequence. Its target is not known. Following RNA extraction, reverse transcription yielded cDNA that acted as the sequencing template. The protocol was immunoSEQ multiplex PCR, while the TCRdb copy is restricted to in-frame clones and leaves out a portion. The sample records 80,000 or so clones, roughly 66% being singletons. Described treatment: oral pan-JAK inhibitor, 5-10 mg twice daily. These data belong to a study of CD8+ T cells in alopecia areata. In the study overall: Affected scalp percentage set treated patients' severity scores.

This CDR3 spans 15 amino acids. Germline loops: CDR1 SEHNR, CDR2 FQNEAQ (reference sequence). V gave up 1 base and J gave up 6 bases; unmatched junction bases: 7. General observations from the study: TCR sharing across patients was less clear than in mice, possibly HLA-related. A great number of expanded lesional clones endured in scalp and blood during tofacitinib.

The V gene is TRBV7-9, the J gene TRBJ2-7, with 9 bases that match TRBD1. This receptor was identified in a human donor with alopecia areata. Sequenced here: CD8+ T cells sorted from blood, sampled at week 24, from a patient treated with tofacitinib. CDR3 bases: TGTGCCAGCAGCTTAGAGACAGGGGGTCGGGCCGAGCAGTACTTC. Translating it yields CASSLETGGRAEQYF.